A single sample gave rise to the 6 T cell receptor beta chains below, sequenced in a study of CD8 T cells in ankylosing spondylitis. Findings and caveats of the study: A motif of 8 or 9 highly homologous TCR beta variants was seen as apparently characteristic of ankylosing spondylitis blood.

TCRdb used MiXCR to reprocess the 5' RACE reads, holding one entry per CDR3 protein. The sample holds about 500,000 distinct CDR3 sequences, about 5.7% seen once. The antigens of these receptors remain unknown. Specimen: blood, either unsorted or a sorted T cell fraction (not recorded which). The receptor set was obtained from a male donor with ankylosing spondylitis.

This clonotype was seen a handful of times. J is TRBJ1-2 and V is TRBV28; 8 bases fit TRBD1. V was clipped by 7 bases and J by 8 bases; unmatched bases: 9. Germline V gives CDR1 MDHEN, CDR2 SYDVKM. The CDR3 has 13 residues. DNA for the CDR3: TGTGCCAGCACTTTTCGGACAGGGTTAGGCTACACCTTC. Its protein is CASTFRTGLGYTF.

The CDR3 DNA sequence: TGTGCCAGTAGTAGGAAGGGACAGGGGGAAACCGGGGAGCTGTTTTTT. Translation: CASSRKGQGETGELFF. The chain couples TRBV19 to TRBJ2-2, with 11 bases lining up with TRBD1. With V trimmed by 4 bases and J by 5 bases, 6 bases remained unmatched. CDR1 and CDR2 (germline): LNHDA, SQIVND (reference sequence). The CDR3 totals 16 residues.

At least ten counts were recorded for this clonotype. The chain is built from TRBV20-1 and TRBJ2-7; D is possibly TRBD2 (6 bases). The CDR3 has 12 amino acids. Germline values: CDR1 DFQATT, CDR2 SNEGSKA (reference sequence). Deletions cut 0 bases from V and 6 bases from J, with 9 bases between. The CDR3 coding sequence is TGCAGTGCTAGAGATCCGGGGGTCGAGCAGTACTTC. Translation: CSARDPGVEQYF.

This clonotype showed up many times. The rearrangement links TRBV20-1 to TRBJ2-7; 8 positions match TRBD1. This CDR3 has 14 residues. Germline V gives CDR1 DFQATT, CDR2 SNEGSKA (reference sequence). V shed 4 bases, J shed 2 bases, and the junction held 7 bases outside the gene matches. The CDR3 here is CSAIYRGVAYEQYF. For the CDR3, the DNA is TGCAGTGCTATTTACAGGGGGGTCGCCTACGAGCAGTACTTC.

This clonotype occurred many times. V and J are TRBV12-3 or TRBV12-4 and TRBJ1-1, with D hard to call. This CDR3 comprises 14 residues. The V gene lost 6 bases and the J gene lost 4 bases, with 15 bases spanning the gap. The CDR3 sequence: CASRTVSEGTEAFF. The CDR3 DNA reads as TGTGCCAGCAGAACAGTATCGGAGGGCACTGAAGCTTTCTTT.

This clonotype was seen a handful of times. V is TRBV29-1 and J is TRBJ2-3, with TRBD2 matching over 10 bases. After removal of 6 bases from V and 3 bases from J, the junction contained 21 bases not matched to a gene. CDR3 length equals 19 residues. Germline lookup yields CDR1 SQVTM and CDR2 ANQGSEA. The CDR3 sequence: CSVRGAASGGDVRTDTQYF. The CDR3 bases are TGCAGCGTCAGGGGGGCCGCTAGCGGGGGAGATGTACGTACAGATACGCAGTATTTT.